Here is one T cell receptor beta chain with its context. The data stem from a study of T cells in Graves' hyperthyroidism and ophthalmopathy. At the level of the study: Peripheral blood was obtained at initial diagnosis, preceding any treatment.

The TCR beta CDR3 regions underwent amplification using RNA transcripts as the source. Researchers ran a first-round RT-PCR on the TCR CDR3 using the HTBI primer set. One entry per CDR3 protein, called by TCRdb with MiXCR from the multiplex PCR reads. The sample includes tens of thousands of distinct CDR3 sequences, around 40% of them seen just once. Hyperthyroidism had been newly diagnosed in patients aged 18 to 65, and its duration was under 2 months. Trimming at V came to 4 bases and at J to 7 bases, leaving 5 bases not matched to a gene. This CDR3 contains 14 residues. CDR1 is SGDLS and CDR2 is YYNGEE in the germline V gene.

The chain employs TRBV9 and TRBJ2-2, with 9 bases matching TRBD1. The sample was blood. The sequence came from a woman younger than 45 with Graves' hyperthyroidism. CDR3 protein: CASSPQGASGELFF. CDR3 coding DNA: TGTGCCAGCAGCCCACAGGGGGCAAGCGGGGAGCTGTTTTTT.